This T cell receptor (beta chain) originates from a study of T cell responses to AZD1222 COVID-19 vaccine (dated by TCRdb to the early 2020s). Regarding the study in general: Because spike-specific TCR depth and breadth did not differ between the two schedules, AZD1222 recipients who got a second dose at roughly 4 weeks were pooled with those who got a second dose at roughly 12 weeks. TCR sequencing was performed for 230 to 250 trial participants, of whom 200 to 210 were given two doses of AZD1222 and around 25 were given two doses of MenACWY control vaccine. Trial participants were enrolled by age into subgroups of 18-55, 56-69 and 70-plus years, and 148, 28 and 57 TCR-sequenced participants, respectively, were included in these subgroups.

The CDR3 regions of human TCRbeta chains were analyzed by immunosequencing. As for how the authors treated the data: Repertoire TCRs were matched against a reference library of SARS-CoV-2-specific TCRs generated with the MIRA antigen-specificity platform. Breadth was defined as the fraction of unique TCRs that were SARS-CoV-2-associated. Depth was defined as the fraction of total T cells that were SARS-CoV-2-associated. Using the MIRA data, every spike-specific TCR was mapped to the spike region that the TCR reacted to and assigned to either a CD4 or a CD8 class. Log10-transformed breadth and depth values were compared by one-way ANOVA with Sidak's multiple comparisons tests. In TCRdb, the immuneACCESS table is reduced to in-frame sequences with V and J assigned. These tables do not hold every clone; where another copy was compared, an unresolved V gene accounts for under half, and the others remain unexplained. The DNA was the basis for D and trimming; V, J and clone size are from that table. The sample contains 80,000 to 100,000 clones, roughly 90% of them found a single time. The ten largest account for 13% of the sample.

This clone was seen just once. This clone's antigen is unknown. No qualities accompany the bases; no much larger clone lies one base away. Broad study findings and their caveats: Participants were mostly white British and included more females than males, and it was suggested by the authors that clonal diversity may have been underestimated. In the small 56-69-year group, the increase in depth fell short of significance, most likely because of low power. The vaccine-associated CD4 TCRs covered the entire spike protein, and the dominant responses fell in regions 160-218 and 743-854. Nearly half of unique spike-specific TCRs reportedly recognized epitopes outside regions mutated in the B.1.351 and B.1.1.7 variants. Because no day 14 peak-response samples were available, the repertoires could be characterized only after the peak T cell response. After two AZD1222 doses, spike-specific TCR breadth and depth were significantly higher than at day 0 and than in MenACWY recipients. Only six or seven AZD1222 recipients were SARS-CoV-2 seropositive at baseline, limiting conclusions about previously exposed vaccinees.

The sample's time point label, in plain terms: baseline before first vaccination. Vaccinee samples came from UK trials COV001 and COV002, including a single-blind randomized controlled phase 2/3 trial of AZD1222 (ChAdOx1 nCoV-19) in healthy adults. For TCRbeta chain sequencing, PBMC samples from trial participants were taken at day 0 and at day 28 after the second dose. The CDR3 contains 15 residues, cysteine and phenylalanine counted. The only DNA kept is the CDR3, 45 bases in frame from the first base. The CDR1 and CDR2 encoded by the germline V gene are SGHNT and YENEEA. The V and J ends are trimmed by 5 bases and 5 bases, leaving 15 bases between them.

The receptor chain draws on TRBV11-3 and TRBJ2-2, with the D gene uncertain. This specimen consisted of peripheral blood, obtained on day 0 of AZD1222 vaccination. The clonotype was recovered from an adult in good health. The CDR3 loop reads CASSISKGETGELFF. In nucleotide form, the sequence is TGTGCCAGCAGCATAAGTAAAGGAGAGACCGGGGAGCTGTTTTTT.